Listed below are T cell receptor beta chains from one sample, sequenced in a study of T-cell memory formation after mild COVID-19. Each CDR3 protein gets one entry after TCRdb re-called the 5' RACE reads with MiXCR. The sample lists around 180,000 distinct CDR3 sequences, approximately 17% occurring once. Material: PBMCs or a T cell subset sorted from them (not recorded which). All receptors derive from a man aged 18 to 29 who had mild COVID-19 (a few samples of this study predate the infection). Cell type and time point are not known. Each CDR3 is given with its conserved first and last residue. Fields, in order: V gene, D gene, clone size, J gene, CDR3 protein, CDR3 DNA. The D gene is left open where the match is weak. Rows may omit the clone size; those that give it use once, few, many or a size class.

V gene: TRBV7-2
D gene: NA
clone size: NA
J gene: TRBJ2-7
CDR3 protein: CASSPPGVQYF
CDR3 DNA: TGTGCCAGCAGCCCTCCGGGAGTGCAGTACTTC

V gene: TRBV28
D gene: NA
clone size: many
J gene: TRBJ2-3
CDR3 protein: CASSRDTGYTQYF
CDR3 DNA: TGTGCCAGCAGTCGCGACACAGGGTATACGCAGTATTTT

V gene: TRBV20-1
D gene: TRBD1
clone size: few
J gene: TRBJ1-2
CDR3 protein: CSARVRQGAYGYTF
CDR3 DNA: TGCAGTGCTAGAGTTCGACAGGGGGCCTATGGCTACACCTTC

V gene: TRBV7-2
D gene: NA
clone size: few
J gene: TRBJ1-2
CDR3 protein: CASSPLVGYTF
CDR3 DNA: TGTGCCAGCAGCCCCCTCGTGGGCTACACCTTC

V gene: TRBV2
D gene: TRBD2
clone size: few
J gene: TRBJ2-3
CDR3 protein: CASTRGLAGGDPTDTQYF
CDR3 DNA: TGTGCCAGCACCCGAGGACTAGCGGGGGGGGATCCCACAGATACGCAGTATTTT

V gene: TRBV7-9
D gene: TRBD1
clone size: few
J gene: TRBJ1-2
CDR3 protein: CASSLGRQGTAYGYTF
CDR3 DNA: TGTGCCAGCAGCTTGGGAAGACAGGGGACTGCCTATGGCTACACCTTC

V gene: TRBV5-1
D gene: TRBD1
clone size: NA
J gene: TRBJ1-6
CDR3 protein: CASSPGQLNSPLHF
CDR3 DNA: TGCGCCAGCAGCCCGGGACAGTTAAATTCACCCCTCCACTTT

V gene: TRBV5-1
D gene: NA
clone size: few
J gene: TRBJ1-2
CDR3 protein: CASSGSDEYGYTF
CDR3 DNA: TGCGCCAGCAGCGGGTCAGACGAGTATGGCTACACCTTC

V gene: TRBV20-1
D gene: NA
clone size: few
J gene: TRBJ1-2
CDR3 protein: CSAGRQAFYGYTF
CDR3 DNA: TGCAGTGCTGGAAGACAGGCCTTCTATGGCTACACCTTC

V gene: TRBV7-3
D gene: NA
clone size: few
J gene: TRBJ2-7
CDR3 protein: CASSLSAVNYEQYF
CDR3 DNA: TGTGCCAGCAGCTTAAGCGCCGTAAACTACGAGCAGTACTTC

V gene: TRBV29-1
D gene: NA
clone size: NA
J gene: TRBJ2-7
CDR3 protein: CSVVSDEQYF
CDR3 DNA: TGCAGCGTGGTTAGTGACGAGCAGTACTTC

V gene: TRBV12-3/TRBV12-4
D gene: TRBD1
clone size: NA
J gene: TRBJ1-1
CDR3 protein: CASSSGQGAGGAFF
CDR3 DNA: TGTGCCAGCAGTTCAGGACAGGGGGCGGGAGGTGCTTTCTTT

V gene: TRBV5-1
D gene: NA
clone size: few
J gene: TRBJ2-7
CDR3 protein: CASSSGTSAEQYF
CDR3 DNA: TGCGCCAGCAGCTCCGGGACATCAGCCGAGCAGTACTTC

V gene: TRBV6-2/TRBV6-3
D gene: TRBD1
clone size: few
J gene: TRBJ1-5
CDR3 protein: CASSYRTGQNQPQHF
CDR3 DNA: TGTGCCAGCAGTTACCGGACAGGTCAAAATCAGCCCCAGCATTTT

V gene: TRBV7-2
D gene: TRBD1
clone size: once
J gene: TRBJ2-3
CDR3 protein: CASSLRRDRGTDTQYF
CDR3 DNA: TGTGCCAGCAGCTTAAGGCGGGACAGGGGCACAGATACGCAGTATTTT

V gene: TRBV4-2
D gene: TRBD1
clone size: NA
J gene: TRBJ2-7
CDR3 protein: CASSHSGGTVSYEQYF
CDR3 DNA: TGTGCCAGCAGCCATTCAGGTGGGACAGTCTCCTACGAGCAGTACTTC

V gene: TRBV7-9
D gene: TRBD2
clone size: few
J gene: TRBJ2-1
CDR3 protein: CASSLPGLAGNEQFF
CDR3 DNA: TGTGCCAGCAGTTTACCGGGACTAGCGGGTAATGAGCAGTTCTTC

V gene: TRBV7-3
D gene: NA
clone size: few
J gene: TRBJ2-5
CDR3 protein: CASSPGGRETQYF
CDR3 DNA: TGTGCCAGCAGCCCGGGGGGCCGAGAGACCCAGTACTTC

V gene: TRBV2
D gene: TRBD2
clone size: many
J gene: TRBJ2-1
CDR3 protein: CASAALQRGADNEQFF
CDR3 DNA: TGTGCCAGCGCGGCCCTCCAGCGGGGGGCCGACAATGAGCAGTTCTTC

V gene: TRBV4-1
D gene: NA
clone size: few
J gene: TRBJ1-4
CDR3 protein: CASRAPGRKNEKLFF
CDR3 DNA: TGCGCCAGCAGGGCACCGGGACGGAAAAATGAAAAACTGTTTTTT

V gene: TRBV12-5
D gene: TRBD2
clone size: few
J gene: TRBJ2-1
CDR3 protein: CASGLVLSGGLREQFF
CDR3 DNA: TGTGCTAGTGGTTTGGTCCTTAGCGGGGGACTCCGGGAGCAGTTCTTC

V gene: TRBV20-1
D gene: NA
clone size: NA
J gene: TRBJ1-1
CDR3 protein: CSARESGYTEAFF
CDR3 DNA: TGCAGTGCTAGAGAGAGCGGGTACACTGAAGCTTTCTTT

V gene: TRBV5-1
D gene: NA
clone size: many
J gene: TRBJ1-6
CDR3 protein: CASSLGRGYNSPLHF
CDR3 DNA: TGCGCCAGCAGCTTGGGCAGGGGATATAATTCACCCCTCCACTTT

V gene: TRBV20-1
D gene: NA
clone size: few
J gene: TRBJ1-2
CDR3 protein: CSARKLVYGYTF
CDR3 DNA: TGCAGTGCTAGAAAGTTGGTCTATGGCTACACCTTC

V gene: TRBV5-1
D gene: TRBD1
clone size: few
J gene: TRBJ1-1
CDR3 protein: CASRMGQGDGEAFF
CDR3 DNA: TGCGCCAGCAGGATGGGACAGGGGGACGGTGAAGCTTTCTTT

V gene: TRBV7-2
D gene: NA
clone size: many
J gene: TRBJ2-4
CDR3 protein: CASSSLRRDIQYF
CDR3 DNA: TGTGCCAGCAGCTCCCTACGAAGGGACATTCAGTACTTC

V gene: TRBV6-2/TRBV6-3
D gene: NA
clone size: few
J gene: TRBJ2-2
CDR3 protein: CASSRGGAMSTGELFF
CDR3 DNA: TGTGCCAGCAGCAGAGGGGGGGCTATGAGCACCGGGGAGCTGTTTTTT

V gene: TRBV5-1
D gene: NA
clone size: NA
J gene: TRBJ2-3
CDR3 protein: CASSLGQRGDTQYF
CDR3 DNA: TGCGCCAGCAGCTTGGGACAACGCGGGGATACGCAGTATTTT

V gene: TRBV11-2
D gene: NA
clone size: NA
J gene: TRBJ2-3
CDR3 protein: CASSLDTPYTDTQYF
CDR3 DNA: TGTGCCAGCAGCTTAGATACCCCTTACACAGATACGCAGTATTTT

V gene: TRBV12-3/TRBV12-4
D gene: TRBD2
clone size: NA
J gene: TRBJ2-1
CDR3 protein: CASSVPKRGVNEQFF
CDR3 DNA: TGTGCCAGCAGTGTACCTAAGCGGGGGGTAAATGAGCAGTTCTTC

V gene: TRBV6-5
D gene: TRBD1
clone size: NA
J gene: TRBJ1-1
CDR3 protein: CASSFSGQGRTEAFF
CDR3 DNA: TGTGCCAGCAGTTTCTCTGGACAGGGACGCACTGAAGCTTTCTTT

V gene: TRBV2
D gene: NA
clone size: NA
J gene: TRBJ1-5
CDR3 protein: CASSENRSHQPQHF
CDR3 DNA: TGTGCCAGCAGTGAAAATAGGAGCCATCAGCCCCAGCATTTT

V gene: TRBV7-2
D gene: NA
clone size: few
J gene: TRBJ1-1
CDR3 protein: CASSLAQLGQPINTEAFF
CDR3 DNA: TGTGCCAGCAGCTTAGCCCAGCTGGGCCAGCCAATTAACACTGAAGCTTTCTTT